The present T cell receptor (beta chain) was sequenced within a study of response to subunit inactivated influenza vaccine. Findings of the study overall: Authors suggested each seasonal influenza vaccination recruits few new T cells.

TCRdb processed the RT-PCR reads anew with MiXCR; each CDR3 protein has one entry. The repertoire holds fewer than 600,000 distinct CDR3 sequences, about 7.2% seen once, with roughly 13% in the top ten. The germline CDR1 and CDR2 sequences are LNHDA and SQIVND (reference sequence). The CDR3 length is 13 residues. V was trimmed by 1 base and J by 6 bases, leaving 7 bases between them. This clonotype was counted ten times or more. Its specificity is not known. The sequencing used PBMCs from blood, collected less than 30 months after vaccination. V usage is TRBV19 and J usage is TRBJ1-5; no definite D call. This TCR was sampled from a man aged 45 to 75 who received an inactivated influenza vaccine. This chain's CDR3 is CASSIVSGQPQHF. CDR3 sequence (DNA): TGTGCCAGTAGTATAGTGTCCGGTCAGCCCCAGCATTTT.